This TCR beta chain comes out of a study of siplizumab effects on memory and regulatory T cells. This clone is a singleton in its sample. CDR1 and CDR2 (germline): MNHEY, SMNVEV (reference sequence). The length of the CDR3 is 12 residues. Trimming took 8 bases from V and 3 from J, leaving 10 bases between them. Clones were sequenced by immunoSEQ multiplex PCR, and TCRdb holds only the in-frame ones, with some missing. The sample holds about 97,000 clones; about nine tenths are singletons and the top ten take around 12%. Sequences were obtained from non-Treg CD4+ T cells sorted from blood. V is TRBV27 and J is TRBJ1-1; no definite D call. This receptor was obtained from a human donor in good health. DNA for the CDR3: TGTGCCAGCTATCGGGATTACACTGAAGCTTTCTTT. Its protein product is CASYRDYTEAFF.